The T cell receptor beta chain described here comes from a study of cytomegalovirus exposure and HLA in healthy donors. The PCR contained 60 Vbeta and 13 Jbeta primers. Libraries were prepared by immunoSEQ multiplex PCR; TCRdb keeps only in-frame clonotypes and omits some of them. The table includes 150,000 or so clones, 82% detected once. The ends lost 0 bases at V and 2 bases at J; junction bases unmatched: 13. The CDR3 loop spans 20 amino acids. Per the germline V gene, CDR1 is LGHNA and CDR2 is YSLEER. Material: PBMCs. This chain joins TRBV4-3 and TRBJ2-3; 11 bases align to TRBD2. The receptor was derived from a woman in her forties or fifties in good health and CMV-seropositive. The CDR3 nucleotides read TGCGCCAGCAGCCAAGAAGAGTCACTAGCGGGGGCCGATCCCACAGATACGCAGTATTTT. Translating gives CASSQEESLAGADPTDTQYF.